These 18 T cell receptor beta chains were all obtained from the same sample, sequenced in a study of PD-L1 blockade in urothelial cancer. Generated by immunoSEQ multiplex PCR, the TCRdb table keeps only in-frame clones and is missing some. The sample consists of about 45,000 clones, approximately 90% of them appearing once. The sample here was PBMCs, taken around atezolizumab (anti-PD-L1) treatment. The receptor source for this set is a man older than 75 with urothelial cancer.

The V gene is TRBV5-1, the J gene TRBJ2-7, with 8 positions matching TRBD1. CDR1 is SGHRS and CDR2 is YFSETQ in the germline V gene. With 3 bases clipped from V and 5 bases from J, the junction kept 7 bases outside the gene matches. CDR3 length: 14 residues. The DNA of the CDR3 is TGCGCCAGCAGCTCTTTTTCGGACAGGGACGAGCAGTACTTC. Its translation: CASSSFSDRDEQYF.

The V gene is TRBV6-1, the J gene TRBJ2-1, with a possible D match to TRBD2 (7 bases). Germline lookup yields CDR1 MNHNS and CDR2 SASEGT. The length of the CDR3 is 15 residues. The V gene lost 6 bases and the J gene lost 7 bases, with 19 bases spanning the gap. The chain's CDR3 is CASSGRGRGINEQFF. CDR3 bases: TGTGCCAGCAGCGGGAGAGGGAGGGGGATTAATGAGCAGTTCTTC.

This clone was seen only once. The chain uses TRBV5-1 and TRBJ2-7; tentative D call: TRBD1 (6 bases). V was cut by 4 bases and J by 5 bases, with 25 bases left in between. The CDR3 sequence is 17 residues long. Germline CDR1 reads SGHRS; CDR2 reads YFSETQ. The CDR3 loop reads CASSIGNGKGGADEQYF. The CDR3 DNA follows: TGCGCCAGCAGCATCGGGAATGGTAAAGGGGGTGCCGACGAGCAGTACTTC.

This clone was counted a single time. The chain combines TRBV5-5 with TRBJ1-2; D remains unclear. The CDR3 spans 14 residues. Trimming removed 1 base from V and 0 bases from J, with 7 bases in between. CDR1 is SGHKS and CDR2 is YYEKEE in the germline V gene (reference sequence). The CDR3 loop reads CASSLNSPNYGYTF. CDR3 DNA sequence: TGTGCCAGCAGCTTGAACAGCCCTAACTATGGCTACACCTTC.

J is TRBJ2-6 and V is TRBV27; D remains unclear. Trimming removed 1 base at V and 0 bases at J, with 4 bases between. The CDR3 is made up of 15 amino acids. Looked up from germline, CDR1 is MNHEY and CDR2 is SMNVEV (reference sequence). CDR3 region: CASSLLYSGANVLTF. CDR3 bases: TGTGCCAGCAGTTTATTATACTCTGGGGCCAACGTCCTGACTTTC.

The J gene is TRBJ2-5, the V gene TRBV5-4; possibly TRBD1 for D (6 bases). CDR1 SGHNT and CDR2 YYREEE come from the germline V gene (reference sequence). The CDR3 has 14 residues. The V end lost 4 bases, the J end lost 2 bases, and 12 bases lay between the germline ends. The CDR3 sequence is CASSPQGTQETQYF. The DNA for the CDR3 is TGTGCCAGCAGCCCACAGGGTACTCAAGAGACCCAGTACTTC.

This clone was detected a few times. This chain's CDR3 is CSVVVTGVNIQYF. The CDR3 DNA sequence: TGCAGCGTCGTTGTGACAGGGGTAAACATTCAGTACTTC. The chain couples TRBV29-1 to TRBJ2-4; 8 bases are a match to TRBD1. V dropped 6 bases and J dropped 6; count of bases not matched to a gene: 7. This CDR3 spans 13 amino acids. The germline V gene encodes CDR1 SQVTM and CDR2 ANQGSEA.

The chain combines TRBV5-5 with TRBJ2-1; perhaps TRBD2 as D (6 bases). The CDR3 has 14 amino acids. The germline V gene encodes CDR1 SGHKS and CDR2 YYEKEE (reference sequence). Trimming took 2 bases from V and 5 from J, leaving 11 bases between them. The CDR3 DNA reads as TGTGCCAGCAGCTTTTGGGGGGTCAACAATGAGCAGTTCTTC. Translated, it gives CASSFWGVNNEQFF.

V and J are TRBV2 and TRBJ1-5, with TRBD1 identical over 11 bases. The CDR3 spans 15 residues. The V gene's germline CDR1 is SNHLY and CDR2 FYNNEI. Losses at the gene ends were 4 bases for V and 7 bases for J; bases not matched to a gene: 6. The CDR3 protein is CASSVGQGAGQPQHF. DNA of the CDR3: TGTGCCAGCAGTGTAGGACAGGGGGCTGGGCAGCCCCAGCATTTT. Using reference TRBV2 and TRBJ1-5 for the parts outside the CDR3, the full variable domain is EPEVTQTPSHQVTQMGQEVILRCVPISNHLYFYWYRQILGQKVEFLVSFYNNEISEKSEIFDDQFSVERPDGSNFTLKIRSTKLEDSAMYFCASSVGQGAGQPQHFGDGTRLSIL.

J is TRBJ2-3 and V is TRBV27; D uncertain. Trimming stripped 3 bases from V and 0 bases from J, with 16 bases between. The germline CDR1 and CDR2 sequences are MNHEY and SMNVEV (reference sequence). CDR3 length: 17 amino acids. The CDR3 spells CASSLLVADISTDTQYF. In DNA form, the CDR3 reads TGTGCCAGCAGTTTGTTGGTGGCAGACATTAGCACAGATACGCAGTATTTT.

V is TRBV23-1 and J is TRBJ2-3; TRBD1 agrees at 7 bases. TRBV23-1 is marked as an open reading frame, function uncertain. V was pared by 3 bases and J by 0 bases, with 12 bases of the junction left unmatched. The CDR3 sequence is 18 residues long. The CDR3 region has the DNA TGCGCCAGCAGTCACGAACGCGTCCGGACAGGCAGCACAGATACGCAGTATTTT. This translates into CASSHERVRTGSTDTQYF.

This clone was counted only a few times. The V gene is TRBV7-2, the J gene TRBJ2-3, with 7 nucleotides matching TRBD1. Looked up from germline, CDR1 is SGHTA and CDR2 is FQGNSA. V lost 5 bases, J lost 4 bases, and 6 bases stayed unmatched. CDR3 size: 14 residues. The CDR3 region is CASSLLTGPDTQYF. CDR3 nucleotides: TGTGCCAGCAGCCTTTTGACAGGGCCAGATACGCAGTATTTT.

The rearrangement links TRBV7-9 to TRBJ2-1; D is possibly TRBD2 (6 bases). The CDR3 totals 14 residues. V lost 5 bases and J 4 bases, leaving 12 bases between the germline ends. Germline loops: CDR1 SEHNR, CDR2 FQNEAQ (reference sequence). The DNA of the CDR3 is TGTGCCAGCAGCAGAGGCGGGACTTACAATGAGCAGTTCTTC. As protein: CASSRGGTYNEQFF.

CDR3 nucleotide sequence: TGTGCCAGCAGTGCCGGGGGACAGGGCGGTGAAAAACTGTTTTTT. Translated, it gives CASSAGGQGGEKLFF. V and J are TRBV6-6 and TRBJ1-4; 9 bases agree with TRBD1. Looked up from germline, CDR1 is MNHNY and CDR2 is SVGAGI (reference sequence). There are 15 residues in the CDR3. V dropped 5 bases and J dropped 7; count of bases not matched to a gene: 8.

The J gene is TRBJ1-1, the V gene TRBV28, with 7 bases matching TRBD1. The CDR3 totals 14 residues. After removal of 5 bases from V and 1 base from J, the junction contained 4 bases not matched to a gene. The germline gives CDR1 MDHEN, CDR2 SYDVKM. The CDR3 spells CASSLQGGNTEAFF. The DNA for the CDR3 is TGTGCCAGCAGTCTCCAGGGGGGGAACACTGAAGCTTTCTTT.

The chain recombines TRBV7-2 with TRBJ1-2; the D is unclear. Germline lookup yields CDR1 SGHTA and CDR2 FQGNSA. This CDR3 contains 12 residues. V was pared by 5 bases and J by 2 bases, with 6 bases between. The CDR3 sequence is CASSRSNYGYTF. CDR3 DNA: TGTGCCAGCAGCCGGTCAAACTATGGCTACACCTTC.

V usage is TRBV21-1 and J usage is TRBJ2-3; the table's TRBD2 call for D was not verified on the DNA. TRBV21-1 is designated a pseudogene. The CDR3 runs 16 residues. CDR3 residues: CASSKLLAGQTDTQYF. CDR3 sequence (DNA): TGTGCCAGCAGCAAATTATTAGCGGGACAAACAGATACGCAGTATTTT.

The chain couples TRBV18 to TRBJ1-1, with a tentative D call TRBD1 (5 bases). Trimming pared 5 bases from V and 5 bases from J, leaving 15 bases between. The CDR3 covers 14 residues. CDR1 is KGHSH and CDR2 is LQKENI in the germline V gene. The CDR3, as DNA: TGTGCCAGCTCAGGCTCTGGGGGGGTAACTGAAGCTTTCTTT. Translating gives CASSGSGGVTEAFF.